This T cell receptor (beta chain) was captured in a study of T cell repertoires in cytomegalovirus infection. MiXCR, applied by TCRdb to the reads, yields one record per CDR3 protein. The repertoire holds nearly 450,000 distinct CDR3 sequences, with roughly 30% as singletons. Deletions cut 5 bases from V and 1 base from J, with 32 bases between. Germline CDR1 MNHEY, CDR2 SVGEGT. CDR3 length: 21 residues. This clonotype was counted a few times. The clonotype comes from a human donor in good health (CMV status not recorded). Some clones in this sample may be carry-over from other donors' samples. The sample consisted of PBMCs. This rearrangement joins TRBV6-2 or TRBV6-3 to TRBJ1-1; TRBD1 might be the D (5 bases). The CDR3 loop is CASSHTIEATEYLQWNTEAFF. CDR3 DNA: TGTGCCAGCAGTCACACGATCGAAGCGACAGAATACTTACAATGGAACACTGAAGCTTTCTTT.